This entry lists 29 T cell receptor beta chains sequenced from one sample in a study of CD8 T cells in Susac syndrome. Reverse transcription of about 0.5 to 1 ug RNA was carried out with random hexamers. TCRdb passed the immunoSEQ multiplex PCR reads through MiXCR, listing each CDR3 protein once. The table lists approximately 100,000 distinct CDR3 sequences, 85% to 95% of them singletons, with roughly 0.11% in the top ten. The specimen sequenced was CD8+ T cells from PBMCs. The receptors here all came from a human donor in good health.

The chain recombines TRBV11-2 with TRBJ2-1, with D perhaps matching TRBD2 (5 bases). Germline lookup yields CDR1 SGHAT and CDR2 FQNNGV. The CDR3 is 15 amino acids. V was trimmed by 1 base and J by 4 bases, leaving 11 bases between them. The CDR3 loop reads CASSLGGVGYNEQFF. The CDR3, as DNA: TGTGCCAGCAGCTTAGGGGGAGTTGGGTACAATGAGCAGTTCTTC.

The CDR3 spells CASSPMIYNEQFF. DNA of the CDR3: TGTGCCAGTTCCCCGATGATATACAATGAGCAGTTCTTC. The V and J genes are TRBV3-1 and TRBJ2-1; no clear D. From germline, CDR1 is LGHDT and CDR2 YNNKEL (reference sequence). The CDR3 is made up of 13 amino acids. V lost 9 bases to trimming and J lost 4 bases, with 13 bases between them.

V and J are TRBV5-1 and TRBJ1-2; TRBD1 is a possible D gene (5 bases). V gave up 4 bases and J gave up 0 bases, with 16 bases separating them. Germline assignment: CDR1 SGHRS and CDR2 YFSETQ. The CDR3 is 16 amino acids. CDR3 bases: TGCGCCAGCAGCCGCACCCAGGGACTAGCTAACTATGGCTACACCTTC. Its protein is CASSRTQGLANYGYTF. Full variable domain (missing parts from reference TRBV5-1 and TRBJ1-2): KAGVTQTPRYLIKTRGQQVTLSCSPISGHRSVSWYQQTPGQGLQFLFEYFSETQRNKGNFPGRFSGRQFSNSRSEMNVSTLELGDSALYLCASSRTQGLANYGYTFGSGTRLTVV.

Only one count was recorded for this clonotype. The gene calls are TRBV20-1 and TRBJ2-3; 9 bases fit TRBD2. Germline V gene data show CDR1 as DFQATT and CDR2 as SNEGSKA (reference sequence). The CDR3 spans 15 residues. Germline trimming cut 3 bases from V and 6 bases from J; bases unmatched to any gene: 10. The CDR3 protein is CSAREVSGSPDTQYF. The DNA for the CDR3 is TGCAGTGCTAGGGAGGTTAGCGGGAGTCCGGATACGCAGTATTTT.

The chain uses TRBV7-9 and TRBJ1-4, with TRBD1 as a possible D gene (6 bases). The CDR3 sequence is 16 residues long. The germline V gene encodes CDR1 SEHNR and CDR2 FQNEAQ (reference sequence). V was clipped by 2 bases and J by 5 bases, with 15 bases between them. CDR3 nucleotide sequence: TGTGCCAGCAGCTTAAGTCAGGGGATTAAGAATGAAAAACTGTTTTTT. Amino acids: CASSLSQGIKNEKLFF. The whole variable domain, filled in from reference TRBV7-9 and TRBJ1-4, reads DTGVSQNPRHKITKRGQNVTFRCDPISEHNRLYWYRQTLGQGPEFLTYFQNEAQLEKSRLLSDRFSAERPKGSFSTLEIQRTEQGDSAMYLCASSLSQGIKNEKLFFGSGTQLSVL.

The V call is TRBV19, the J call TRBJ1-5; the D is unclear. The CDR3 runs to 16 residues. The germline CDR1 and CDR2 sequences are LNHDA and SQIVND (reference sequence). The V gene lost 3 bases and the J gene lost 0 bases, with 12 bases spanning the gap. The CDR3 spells CASSIDGEYSNQPQHF. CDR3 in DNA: TGTGCCAGTAGTATCGACGGGGAATATAGCAATCAGCCCCAGCATTTT.

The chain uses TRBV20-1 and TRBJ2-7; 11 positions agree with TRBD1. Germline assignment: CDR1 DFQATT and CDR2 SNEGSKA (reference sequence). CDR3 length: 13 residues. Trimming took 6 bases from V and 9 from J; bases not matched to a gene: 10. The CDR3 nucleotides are TGCAGTGCCCCCGGGACAGGGGGTGTCGGGCAGTACTTC. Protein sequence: CSAPGTGGVGQYF.

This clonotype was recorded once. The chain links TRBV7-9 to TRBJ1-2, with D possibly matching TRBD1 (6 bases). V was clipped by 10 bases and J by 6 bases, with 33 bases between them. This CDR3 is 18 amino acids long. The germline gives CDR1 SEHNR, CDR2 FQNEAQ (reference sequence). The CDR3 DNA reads TGTGCCACTCCTGAAGACCCACTCCTGCAGGGGAAGGGTAATGGCTACACCTTC. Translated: CATPEDPLLQGKGNGYTF. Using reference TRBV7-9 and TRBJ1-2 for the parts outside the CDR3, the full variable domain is DTGVSQNPRHKITKRGQNVTFRCDPISEHNRLYWYRQTLGQGPEFLTYFQNEAQLEKSRLLSDRFSAERPKGSFSTLEIQRTEQGDSAMYLCATPEDPLLQGKGNGYTFGSGTRLTVV.

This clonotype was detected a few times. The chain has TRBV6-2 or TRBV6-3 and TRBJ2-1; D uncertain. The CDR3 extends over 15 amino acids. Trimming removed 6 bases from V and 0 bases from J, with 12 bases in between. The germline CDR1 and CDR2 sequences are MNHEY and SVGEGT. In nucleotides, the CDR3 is TGTGCCAGCAGCCTATACGCTAGCTCCTACAATGAGCAGTTCTTC. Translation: CASSLYASSYNEQFF.

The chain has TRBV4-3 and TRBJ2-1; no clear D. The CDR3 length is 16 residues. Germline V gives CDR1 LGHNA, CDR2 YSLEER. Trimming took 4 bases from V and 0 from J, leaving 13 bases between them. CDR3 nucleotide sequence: TGCGCCAGCAGCCCAGATACAACGAGCTCCTACAATGAGCAGTTCTTC. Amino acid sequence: CASSPDTTSSYNEQFF.

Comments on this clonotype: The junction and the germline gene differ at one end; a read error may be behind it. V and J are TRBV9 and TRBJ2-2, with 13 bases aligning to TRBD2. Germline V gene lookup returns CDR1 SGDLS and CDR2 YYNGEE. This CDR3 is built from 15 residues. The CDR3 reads CASSVGLAGRGELFF. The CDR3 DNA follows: TGTGCCAGCAGCGTGGGACTAGCGGGACGAGGGGAGTTGTTTTTT. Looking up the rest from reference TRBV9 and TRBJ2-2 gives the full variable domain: DSGVTQTPKHLITATGQRVTLRCSPRSGDLSVYWYQQSLDQGLQFLIQYYNGEERAKGNILERFSAQQFPDLHSELNLSSLELGDSALYFCASSVGLAGRGELFFGEGSRLTVL.

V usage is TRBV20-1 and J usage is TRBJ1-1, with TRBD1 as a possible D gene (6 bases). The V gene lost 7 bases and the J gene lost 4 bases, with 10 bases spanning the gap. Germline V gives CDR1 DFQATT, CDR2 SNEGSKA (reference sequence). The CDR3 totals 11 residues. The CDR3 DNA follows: TGCAGTGAGGGGGGGACCACTGAAGCTTTCTTT. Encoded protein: CSEGGTTEAFF.

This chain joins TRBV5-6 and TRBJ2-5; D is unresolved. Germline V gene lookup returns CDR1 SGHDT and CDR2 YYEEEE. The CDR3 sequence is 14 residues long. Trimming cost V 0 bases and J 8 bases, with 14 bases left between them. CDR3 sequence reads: CASSLASSIPTQYF. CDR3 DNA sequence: TGTGCCAGCAGCTTGGCATCCAGCATCCCAACCCAGTACTTC.

CDR3 residues: CASRGRDSYNEQFF. The CDR3 region has the DNA TGTGCCAGTAGAGGAAGAGACTCCTACAATGAGCAGTTCTTC. The gene calls are TRBV19 and TRBJ2-1; D is unclear. The CDR3 spans 14 residues. V was pared by 6 bases and J by 0 bases, with 9 bases between. Germline V gives CDR1 LNHDA, CDR2 SQIVND (reference sequence).

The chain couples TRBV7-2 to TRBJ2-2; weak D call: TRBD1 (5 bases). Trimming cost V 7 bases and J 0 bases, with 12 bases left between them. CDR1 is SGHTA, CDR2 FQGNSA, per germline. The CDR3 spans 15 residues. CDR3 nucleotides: TGTGCCAGCACCCTAGACAGCCCGAACACCGGGGAGCTGTTTTTT. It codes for CASTLDSPNTGELFF.

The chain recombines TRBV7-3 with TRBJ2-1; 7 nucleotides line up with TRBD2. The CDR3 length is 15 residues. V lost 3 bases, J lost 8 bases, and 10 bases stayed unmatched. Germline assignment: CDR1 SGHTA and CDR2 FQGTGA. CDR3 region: CASSLGLPSQDEQFF. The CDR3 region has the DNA TGTGCCAGCAGCTTGGGACTACCCTCACAGGATGAGCAGTTCTTC.

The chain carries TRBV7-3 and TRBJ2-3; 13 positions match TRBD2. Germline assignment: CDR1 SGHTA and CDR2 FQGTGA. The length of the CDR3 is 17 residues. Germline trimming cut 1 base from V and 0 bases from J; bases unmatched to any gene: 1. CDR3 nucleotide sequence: TGTGCCAGCAGCTTAAAGGGACTAGCGGGGAGCACAGATACGCAGTATTTT. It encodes CASSLKGLAGSTDTQYF.

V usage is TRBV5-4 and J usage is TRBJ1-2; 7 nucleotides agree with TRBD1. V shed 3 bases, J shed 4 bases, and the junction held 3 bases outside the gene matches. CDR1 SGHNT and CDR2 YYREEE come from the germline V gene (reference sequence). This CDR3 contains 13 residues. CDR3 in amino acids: CASSSAGGYGYTF. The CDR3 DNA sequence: TGTGCCAGCAGCTCAGCAGGGGGCTATGGCTACACCTTC.

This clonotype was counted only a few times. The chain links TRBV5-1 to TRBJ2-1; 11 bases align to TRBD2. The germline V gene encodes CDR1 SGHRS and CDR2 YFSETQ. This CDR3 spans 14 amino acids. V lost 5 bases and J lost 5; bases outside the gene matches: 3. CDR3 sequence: CASRTSGDNNEQFF. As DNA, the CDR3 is TGCGCCAGCAGGACTAGCGGGGACAACAATGAGCAGTTCTTC.

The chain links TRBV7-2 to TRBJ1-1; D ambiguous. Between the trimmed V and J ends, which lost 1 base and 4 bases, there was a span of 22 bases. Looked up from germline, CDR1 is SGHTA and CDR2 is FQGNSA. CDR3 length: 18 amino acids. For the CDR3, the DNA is TGTGCCAGCAGCTTAGGCCCAGACCGCCTAGGGCTGGGCACTGAAGCTTTCTTT. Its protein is CASSLGPDRLGLGTEAFF.

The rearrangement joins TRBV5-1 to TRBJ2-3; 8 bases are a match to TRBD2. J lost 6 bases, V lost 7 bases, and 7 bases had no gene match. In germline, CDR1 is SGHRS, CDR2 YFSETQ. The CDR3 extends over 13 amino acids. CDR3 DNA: TGCGCCAGCTCCTCCGGGAGGGTGGATACGCAGTATTTT. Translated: CASSSGRVDTQYF.

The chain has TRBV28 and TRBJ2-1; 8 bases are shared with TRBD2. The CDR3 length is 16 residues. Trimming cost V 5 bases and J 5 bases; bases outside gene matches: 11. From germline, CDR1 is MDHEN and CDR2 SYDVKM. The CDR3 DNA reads TGTGCCAGCAGTGCCCGACGGGGCGGGGGGAACAATGAGCAGTTCTTC. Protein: CASSARRGGGNNEQFF.

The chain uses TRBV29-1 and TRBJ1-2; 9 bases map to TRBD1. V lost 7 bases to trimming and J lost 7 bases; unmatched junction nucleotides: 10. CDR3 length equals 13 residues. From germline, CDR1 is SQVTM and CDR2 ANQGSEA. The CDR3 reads CSGGTGLMSGYTF. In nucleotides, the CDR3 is TGCAGCGGGGGGACAGGGCTGATGAGTGGCTACACCTTC. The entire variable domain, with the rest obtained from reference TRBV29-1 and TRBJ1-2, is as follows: SAVISQKPSRDICQRGTSLTIQCQVDSQVTMMFWYRQQPGQSLTLIATANQGSEATYESGFVIDKFPISRPNLTFSTLTVSNMSPEDSSIYLCSGGTGLMSGYTFGSGTRLTVV.

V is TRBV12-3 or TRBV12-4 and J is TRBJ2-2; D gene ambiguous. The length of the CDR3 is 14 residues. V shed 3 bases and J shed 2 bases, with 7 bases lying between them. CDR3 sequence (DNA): TGTGCCAGCAGTTTGAACCCTAACACCGGGGAGCTGTTTTTT. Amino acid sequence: CASSLNPNTGELFF.

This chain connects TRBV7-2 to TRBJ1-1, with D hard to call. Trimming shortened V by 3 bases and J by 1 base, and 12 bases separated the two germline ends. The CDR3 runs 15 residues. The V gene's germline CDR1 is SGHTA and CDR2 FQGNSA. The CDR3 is CASSFLGVQNTEAFF. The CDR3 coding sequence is TGTGCCAGCAGCTTTCTGGGAGTCCAGAACACTGAAGCTTTCTTT.

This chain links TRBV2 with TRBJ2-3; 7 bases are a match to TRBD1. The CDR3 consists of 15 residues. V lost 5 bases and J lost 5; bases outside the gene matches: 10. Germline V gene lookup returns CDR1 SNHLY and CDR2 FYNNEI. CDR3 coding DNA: TGTGCCAGCAGTATAACAGGGGTTGGTGTAGATACGCAGTATTTT. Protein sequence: CASSITGVGVDTQYF.

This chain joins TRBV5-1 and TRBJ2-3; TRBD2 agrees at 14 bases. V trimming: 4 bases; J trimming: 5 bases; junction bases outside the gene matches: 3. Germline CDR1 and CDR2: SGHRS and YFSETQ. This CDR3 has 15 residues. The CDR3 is CASSPGLAGGDTQYF. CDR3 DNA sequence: TGCGCCAGCAGCCCCGGACTAGCGGGAGGAGATACGCAGTATTTT.

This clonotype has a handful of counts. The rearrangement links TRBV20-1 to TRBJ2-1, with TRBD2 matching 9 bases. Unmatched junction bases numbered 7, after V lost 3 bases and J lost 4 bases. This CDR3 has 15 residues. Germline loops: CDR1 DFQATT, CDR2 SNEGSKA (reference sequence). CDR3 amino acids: CSASIAGVGYNEQFF. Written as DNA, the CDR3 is TGCAGTGCTAGCATAGCGGGAGTGGGGTACAATGAGCAGTTCTTC.

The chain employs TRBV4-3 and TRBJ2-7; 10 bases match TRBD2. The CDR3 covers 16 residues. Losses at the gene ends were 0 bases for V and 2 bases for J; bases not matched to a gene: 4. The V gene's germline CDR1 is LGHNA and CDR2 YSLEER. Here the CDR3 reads CASSQEASGSPYEQYF. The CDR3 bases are TGCGCCAGCAGCCAAGAAGCTAGCGGGAGTCCCTACGAGCAGTACTTC.